Below are 27 T cell receptor beta chains sequenced from a single sample in a study of vaccination and CD4 T cells after COVID-19. The Oncomine TCR Beta short-read assay sequenced DNA from cultured CD4+ T cells. One entry per CDR3 protein results from TCRdb running MiXCR on the PCR reads. The sample consists of roughly 6,800 distinct CDR3 sequences, more than 35% of them appearing once. Treatment described: approximately 9-day PBMC culture with coronavirus spike peptide pools or control peptides (ViraFEST assay). Ahead of the COVID-19 pandemic (2011-2018), the CD4+ T cells of the unexposed donor were collected. No antigen has been identified for these receptors. The sequencing sample was made of CD4+ T cells from blood, cultured in vitro. The receptor source for this set is a human donor in good health.

The V and J genes are TRBV9 and TRBJ2-7; D might be TRBD2 (6 bases). Germline CDR1 is SGDLS and CDR2 is YYNGEE. This CDR3 region has 14 residues. The V end lost 3 bases, the J end lost 0 bases, and 10 bases lay between the germline ends. This CDR3 is CASSAGGTSYEQYF. The CDR3, as DNA: TGTGCCAGCAGCGCCGGGGGTACCTCCTACGAGCAGTACTTC.

The chain couples TRBV6-2 or TRBV6-3 to TRBJ1-5; a weak D match, TRBD1 (6 bases). CDR1 is MNHEY and CDR2 is SVGEGT in the germline V gene. Trimming removed 5 bases at V and 1 base at J, with 21 bases between. The CDR3 is 18 residues long. The CDR3 DNA follows: TGTGCCAGCAGTAGACTTCCTAACAGGGTTTCGAGCAATCAGCCCCAGCATTTT. It specifies CASSRLPNRVSSNQPQHF.

This rearrangement joins TRBV6-5 to TRBJ1-6, with 9 bases fitting TRBD1. The CDR3 runs to 16 residues. CDR1 and CDR2 (germline): MNHEY, SVGAGI. Trimming removed 4 bases from V and 9 bases from J; junction bases left unmatched: 10. The CDR3 DNA reads TGTGCCAGCAGTTGGGGATTGGGACAGGGATCTTCACCCCTCCACTTT. Amino acid sequence: CASSWGLGQGSSPLHF.

J is TRBJ1-2 and V is TRBV5-1; TRBD1 matches at 9 bases. Germline V gives CDR1 SGHRS, CDR2 YFSETQ. The CDR3 has 14 amino acids. J lost 8 bases, V lost 0 bases, and 5 bases had no gene match. The CDR3 sequence is CASSLGTGAQGYTF. DNA of the CDR3: TGCGCCAGCAGCTTGGGGACAGGGGCCCAGGGCTACACCTTC.

The chain recombines TRBV19 with TRBJ2-2, with a tentative D call TRBD1 (6 bases). With 4 bases removed from V and 5 bases from J, the gap between germline ends came to 11 bases. The CDR3 is made up of 14 amino acids. Germline CDR1 is LNHDA and CDR2 is SQIVND (reference sequence). The CDR3 DNA reads as TGTGCCAGTAGTAAAATTACAGGGACCGGGGAGCTGTTTTTT. It specifies CASSKITGTGELFF.

This chain links TRBV24-1 with TRBJ2-2; D is unclear. CDR3 size: 12 residues. CDR1 KGHDR and CDR2 SFDVKD come from the germline V gene. V shed 9 bases and J shed 1 base, with 5 bases lying between them. The CDR3 is CATAQNTGELFF. The CDR3 DNA reads TGTGCCACCGCCCAGAACACCGGGGAGCTGTTTTTT.

The chain carries TRBV7-3 and TRBJ2-5, with D tentatively TRBD2 (6 bases). V lost 4 bases to trimming and J lost 5 bases, with 17 bases between them. This CDR3 region has 15 residues. The germline gives CDR1 SGHTA, CDR2 FQGTGA. CDR3 protein: CASSSTGERSETQYF. The CDR3 DNA is TGTGCCAGCAGCTCCACGGGGGAACGGTCCGAGACCCAGTACTTC.

The V gene is TRBV20-1, the J gene TRBJ1-5; D ambiguous. The germline V and J ends were trimmed by 2 bases and 5 bases, with 10 bases remaining between them. Germline V gene data show CDR1 as DFQATT and CDR2 as SNEGSKA (reference sequence). The CDR3 loop spans 13 amino acids. Here the CDR3 DNA reads TGCAGTGCTAGACCCGGTGGGGATCAGCCCCAGCATTTT. Amino acid sequence: CSARPGGDQPQHF.

The chain carries TRBV19 and TRBJ2-3; 7 positions agree with TRBD1. Germline values: CDR1 LNHDA, CDR2 SQIVND (reference sequence). The CDR3 is 14 residues long. The junction had 3 bases not matched to a gene; V was cut back by 5 bases and J by 1 base. The CDR3 protein is CASSQGVGTDTQYF. The CDR3 nucleotides are TGTGCCAGTAGTCAGGGGGTCGGCACAGATACGCAGTATTTT.

There are a few counts of this clonotype. The chain has TRBV6-1 and TRBJ1-1; D not certain. The V end was cut by 2 bases, the J end by 13 bases, with 14 bases between. CDR1 is MNHNS and CDR2 is SASEGT in the germline V gene. CDR3 length equals 12 residues. DNA for the CDR3: TGTGCCAGCAGTGAAATGGCCCACTTTGGTTTCTTT. It codes for CASSEMAHFGFF.

This clonotype is labeled as medium-sized. The chain links TRBV20-1 to TRBJ1-2; D unclear. Germline V CDR1 and CDR2: DFQATT, SNEGSKA (reference sequence). V was clipped by 0 bases and J by 0 bases, with 11 bases between them. The CDR3 has 15 amino acids. CDR3 sequence: CSARDLDTSNYGYTF. In DNA form, the CDR3 reads TGCAGTGCTAGAGATCTAGACACCTCTAACTATGGCTACACCTTC.

The chain links TRBV2 to TRBJ1-5, with D unclear. V was trimmed by 2 bases and J by 4 bases, leaving 9 bases between them. This CDR3 contains 14 residues. Germline CDR1 SNHLY, CDR2 FYNNEI. CDR3: CASSELTQNQPQHF. The CDR3 DNA reads as TGTGCCAGCAGTGAATTGACACAGAATCAGCCCCAGCATTTT.

The chain couples TRBV12-5 to TRBJ1-2, with D possibly being TRBD1 (5 bases). Trimming removed 2 bases from V and 2 bases from J, with 9 bases in between. In germline, CDR1 is LGHNT, CDR2 FRNRAP. The CDR3 runs 14 residues. In DNA form, the CDR3 reads TGTGCTAGTGGTTTGTTCGGGGGGAACTATGGCTACACCTTC. Protein product: CASGLFGGNYGYTF.

V is TRBV5-1 and J is TRBJ1-6; the D gene is possibly TRBD1 (6 bases). The CDR3 is made up of 13 amino acids. With 5 bases removed from V and 10 bases from J, the gap between germline ends came to 13 bases. Germline lookup yields CDR1 SGHRS and CDR2 YFSETQ. CDR3 loop: CASRDSAGSPLHF. The CDR3 DNA reads TGCGCCAGCAGGGACAGTGCCGGATCACCCCTCCACTTT.

This chain links TRBV7-9 with TRBJ1-6, with 9 bases matching TRBD1. Trimming cost V 4 bases and J 0 bases; bases outside gene matches: 10. The CDR3 is 19 residues long. Germline CDR1 reads SEHNR; CDR2 reads FQNEAQ (reference sequence). CDR3 residues: CASSSNRDRVSSYNSPLHF. CDR3 sequence (DNA): TGTGCCAGCAGCTCCAACCGGGACAGGGTGAGCTCCTATAATTCACCCCTCCACTTT.

This clonotype was seen only a few times. The rearrangement links TRBV27 to TRBJ1-1, with a possible D match to TRBD1 (5 bases). The CDR3 is 12 amino acids. CDR1 is MNHEY, CDR2 SMNVEV, per germline (reference sequence). With 7 bases removed from V and 6 bases from J, the gap between germline ends came to 12 bases. The chain's CDR3 is CASTTRGAEAFF. The CDR3 DNA follows: TGTGCCAGCACAACCCGGGGGGCTGAAGCTTTCTTT.

This clonotype has just a few counts. V and J are TRBV27 and TRBJ1-2; D unresolved. Germline CDR1 reads MNHEY; CDR2 reads SMNVEV (reference sequence). There are 15 residues in the CDR3. V was cut by 7 bases and J by 4 bases, with 19 bases left in between. In DNA form, the CDR3 reads TGTGCCAGCACCGCCAGACCGGGAACTTTCTATGGCTACACCTTC. Its protein is CASTARPGTFYGYTF.

This clonotype has just a few counts. This CDR3 reads CASSLTEGTGRCEQYF. The CDR3, as DNA: TGTGCCAGCAGCTTAACGGAGGGGACAGGGCGGTGCGAGCAGTACTTC. The V gene is TRBV7-3, the J gene TRBJ2-7; 9 bases agree with TRBD1. Germline lookup yields CDR1 SGHTA and CDR2 FQGTGA. The V gene end was trimmed by 0 bases and the J gene end by 6 bases; junction bases not matched to a gene: 9. The CDR3 contains 16 residues.

This clonotype came up a few times. V usage is TRBV20-1 and J usage is TRBJ1-3; D is possibly TRBD1 (5 bases). V was pared by 6 bases and J by 7 bases, with 22 bases between. The CDR3 is made up of 15 amino acids. The germline V gene encodes CDR1 DFQATT and CDR2 SNEGSKA (reference sequence). For the CDR3, the DNA is TGCAGTGCAGACGGGGGTCAGGGTCGGTTGAACACCATATATTTT. This gives the protein CSADGGQGRLNTIYF.

This clonotype is large (0.1 to 1%) by share. V is TRBV7-3 and J is TRBJ1-1, with 7 positions matching TRBD1. The CDR3 sequence is 14 residues long. CDR1 SGHTA and CDR2 FQGTGA come from the germline V gene. J gave up 10 bases and V 0 bases, and 8 bases lay outside the gene matches. CDR3 protein: CASSLTAGQVRAFF. CDR3 bases: TGTGCCAGCAGCTTAACCGCCGGACAGGTTCGAGCTTTCTTT.

The rearrangement joins TRBV28 to TRBJ1-5; D is undetermined. Trimming left V 2 bases short and J 15 bases short, with 17 bases between. CDR3 size: 13 residues. From germline, CDR1 is MDHEN and CDR2 SYDVKM. CDR3 sequence reads: CASSLSVGPAGHF. In DNA, the CDR3 is TGTGCCAGCAGTTTAAGTGTTGGTCCGGCGGGGCATTTT. Filled out from reference TRBV28 and TRBJ1-5, the complete variable domain reads DVKVTQSSRYLVKRTGEKVFLECVQDMDHENMFWYRQDPGLGLRLIYFSYDVKMKEKGDIPEGYSVSREKKERFSLILESASTNQTSMYLCASSLSVGPAGHFGDGTRLSIL.

The J gene is TRBJ2-6, the V gene TRBV20-1; no definite D call. Per germline, CDR1 DFQATT and CDR2 SNEGSKA (reference sequence). Trimming removed 1 base from V and 0 bases from J, with 13 bases in between. The CDR3 consists of 17 residues. CDR3 bases: TGCAGTGCTAGAGGCCCCAAGCTTGTCTCTGGGGCCAACGTCCTGACTTTC. Translated: CSARGPKLVSGANVLTF.

The CDR3 reads CASSYRLSETQYF. The CDR3 nucleotides are TGTGCCAGCAGTTACAGACTGTCAGAGACCCAGTACTTC. The J gene is TRBJ2-5, the V gene TRBV6-2 or TRBV6-3; no firm D call. CDR1 is MNHEY and CDR2 is SVGEGT in the germline V gene. V was shortened by 2 bases and J by 4 bases, with 8 bases between the two germline ends. The CDR3 loop spans 13 amino acids.

The chain recombines TRBV18 with TRBJ2-5; TRBD1 is a possible D gene (5 bases). The germline V gene has CDR1 KGHSH and CDR2 LQKENI. V was trimmed by 3 bases and J by 4 bases, leaving 12 bases between them. The CDR3 runs to 14 residues. CDR3 DNA: TGTGCCAGCTCACCGCAGGGATCCATAGAGACCCAGTACTTC. This encodes CASSPQGSIETQYF.

The V call is TRBV12-3 or TRBV12-4, the J call TRBJ1-5; D remains unclear. The V gene lost 1 base and the J gene lost 0 bases, with 13 bases spanning the gap. There are 17 residues in the CDR3. CDR3 residues: CASSLDNKGISNQPQHF. The CDR3 region has the DNA TGTGCCAGCAGTTTAGACAATAAGGGAATTAGCAATCAGCCCCAGCATTTT.

J is TRBJ1-3 and V is TRBV5-1, with a possible D match to TRBD1 (5 bases). The CDR3 is 12 residues long. Germline-derived CDR1 and CDR2 are SGHRS and YFSETQ. With 6 bases removed from V and 15 bases from J, the gap between germline ends came to 19 bases. The CDR3 coding sequence is TGCGCCAGCAAGTCGGCAGGGAGCCGAGCATATTTT. Its translation is CASKSAGSRAYF.

The V and J genes are TRBV7-8 and TRBJ2-2; D call uncertain. Per germline, CDR1 SGHVS and CDR2 FQNEAQ. The CDR3 contains 15 residues. The ends were cut back, 4 bases at V and 1 base at J, with 10 bases in the middle. The DNA for the CDR3 is TGTGCCAGCAGCTCCCTGATCCTGAACACCGGGGAGCTGTTTTTT. Translated: CASSSLILNTGELFF. Drawing the rest from reference TRBV7-8 and TRBJ2-2, the complete variable domain is GAGVSQSPRYKVAKRGQDVALRCDPISGHVSLFWYQQALGQGPEFLTYFQNEAQLDKSGLPSDRFFAERPEGSVSTLKIQRTQQEDSAVYLCASSSLILNTGELFFGEGSRLTVL.